Given below is one TCR beta chain in context. As handled by the study authors: Nucleated cell number was recorded as an estimate derived from reference gene primer amplification. Here immunoSEQ multiplex PCR was the method, and the copy in TCRdb shows in-frame clones only, minus some. The D gene and trimming were derived from the DNA, and the V and J assignments and clone size from that table. Of over 85,000 clones in the sample, roughly 92% were seen once. This sample was included in a study of blood T cell repertoires in COVID-19. Germline CDR1 is MNHNS and CDR2 is SASEGT. The germline V and J ends were trimmed by 1 base and 4 bases, with 8 bases remaining between them. The CDR3 runs to 13 residues.

The chain is built from TRBV6-1 and TRBJ2-7, with D tentatively TRBD2 (6 bases). Material for sequencing was peripheral blood. The receptor was isolated from a woman aged 50 to 60 with COVID-19, enrolled during active disease. CDR3 nucleotides: TGTGCCAGCAGTGAAGGGCGGGAATACGAGCAGTACGTC. Protein product: CASSEGREYEQYV.